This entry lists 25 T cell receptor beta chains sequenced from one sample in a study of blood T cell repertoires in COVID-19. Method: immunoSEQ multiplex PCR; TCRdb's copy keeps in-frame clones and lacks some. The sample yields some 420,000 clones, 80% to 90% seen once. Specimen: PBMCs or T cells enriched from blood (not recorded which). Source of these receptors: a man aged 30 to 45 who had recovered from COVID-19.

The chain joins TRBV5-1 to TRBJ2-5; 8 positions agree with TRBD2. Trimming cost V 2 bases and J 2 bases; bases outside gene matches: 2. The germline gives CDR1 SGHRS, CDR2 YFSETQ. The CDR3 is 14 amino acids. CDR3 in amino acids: CASSLLAEQETQYF. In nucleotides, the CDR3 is TGCGCCAGCAGCTTACTAGCGGAGCAAGAGACCCAGTACTTC.

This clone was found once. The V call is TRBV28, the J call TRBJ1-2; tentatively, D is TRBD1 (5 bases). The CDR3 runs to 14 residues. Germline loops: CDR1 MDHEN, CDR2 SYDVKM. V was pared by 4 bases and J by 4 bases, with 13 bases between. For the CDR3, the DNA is TGTGCCAGCAGTTCTCCAGGGAGGATCTATGGCTACACCTTC. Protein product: CASSSPGRIYGYTF.

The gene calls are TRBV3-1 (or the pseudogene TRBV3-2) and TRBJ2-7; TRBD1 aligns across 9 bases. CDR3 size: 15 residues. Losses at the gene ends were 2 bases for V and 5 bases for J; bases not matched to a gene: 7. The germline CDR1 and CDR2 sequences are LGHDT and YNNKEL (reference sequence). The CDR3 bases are TGTGCCAGCAGCCAACCGGGACAGGGACTTCACGAGCAGTACTTC. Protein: CASSQPGQGLHEQYF.

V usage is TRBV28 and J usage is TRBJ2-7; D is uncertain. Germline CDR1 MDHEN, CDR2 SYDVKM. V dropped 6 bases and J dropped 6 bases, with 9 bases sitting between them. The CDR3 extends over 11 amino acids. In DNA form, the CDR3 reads TGTGCCAGCAGCTACCCGGGCGAGCAGTACTTC. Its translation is CASSYPGEQYF.

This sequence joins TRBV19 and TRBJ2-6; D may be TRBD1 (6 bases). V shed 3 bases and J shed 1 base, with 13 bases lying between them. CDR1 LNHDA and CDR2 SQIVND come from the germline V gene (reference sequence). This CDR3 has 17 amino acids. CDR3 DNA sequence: TGTGCCAGTAGTATCGCACCCCAGGGGTCTGGGGCCAACGTCCTGACTTTC. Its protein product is CASSIAPQGSGANVLTF.

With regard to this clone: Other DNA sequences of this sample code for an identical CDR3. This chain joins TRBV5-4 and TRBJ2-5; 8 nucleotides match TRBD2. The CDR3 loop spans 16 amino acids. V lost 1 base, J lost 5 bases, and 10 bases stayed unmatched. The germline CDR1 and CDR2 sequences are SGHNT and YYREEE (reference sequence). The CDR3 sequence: CASSLPSGSQGETQYF. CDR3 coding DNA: TGTGCCAGCAGCTTGCCTAGCGGGTCCCAAGGGGAGACCCAGTACTTC.

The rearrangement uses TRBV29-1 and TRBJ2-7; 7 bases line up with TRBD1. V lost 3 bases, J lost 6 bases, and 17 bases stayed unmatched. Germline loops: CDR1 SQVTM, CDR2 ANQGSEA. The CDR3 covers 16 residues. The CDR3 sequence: CSVESVRGGPYGEQYF. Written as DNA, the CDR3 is TGCAGCGTTGAGTCAGTTAGAGGGGGCCCTTATGGCGAGCAGTACTTC.

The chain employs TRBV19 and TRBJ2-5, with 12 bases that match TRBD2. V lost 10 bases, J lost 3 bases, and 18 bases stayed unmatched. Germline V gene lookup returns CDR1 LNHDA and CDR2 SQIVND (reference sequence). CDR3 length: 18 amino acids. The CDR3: CATAHRASGRAVKETQYF. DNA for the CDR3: TGTGCCACCGCCCATAGGGCTAGCGGGAGGGCCGTAAAAGAGACCCAGTACTTC.

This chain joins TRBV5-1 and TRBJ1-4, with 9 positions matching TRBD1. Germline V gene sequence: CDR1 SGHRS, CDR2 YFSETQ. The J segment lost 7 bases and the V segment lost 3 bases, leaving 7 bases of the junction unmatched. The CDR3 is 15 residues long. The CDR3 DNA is TGCGCCAGCAGCTCAACAGGGGGCGGAGGTGAAAAACTGTTTTTT. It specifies CASSSTGGGGEKLFF.

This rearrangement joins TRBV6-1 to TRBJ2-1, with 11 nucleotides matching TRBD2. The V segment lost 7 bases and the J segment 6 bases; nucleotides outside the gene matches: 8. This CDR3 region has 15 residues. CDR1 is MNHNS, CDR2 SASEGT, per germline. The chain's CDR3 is CASKPLAGVGNEQFF. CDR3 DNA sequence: TGTGCCAGCAAGCCACTAGCGGGAGTGGGCAATGAGCAGTTCTTC.

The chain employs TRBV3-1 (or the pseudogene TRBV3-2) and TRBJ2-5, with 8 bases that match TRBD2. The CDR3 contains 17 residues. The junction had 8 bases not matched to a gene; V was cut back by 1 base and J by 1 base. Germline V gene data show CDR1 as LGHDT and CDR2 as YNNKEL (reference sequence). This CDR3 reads CASSQVVAGPPQETQYF. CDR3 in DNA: TGTGCCAGCAGCCAAGTCGTAGCGGGACCCCCCCAAGAGACCCAGTACTTC.

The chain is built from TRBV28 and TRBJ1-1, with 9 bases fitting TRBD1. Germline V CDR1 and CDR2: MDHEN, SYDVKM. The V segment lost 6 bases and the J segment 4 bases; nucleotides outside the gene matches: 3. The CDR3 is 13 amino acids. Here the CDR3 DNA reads TGTGCCAGCAGAAACAGGGGGCCCACTGAAGCTTTCTTT. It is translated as CASRNRGPTEAFF.

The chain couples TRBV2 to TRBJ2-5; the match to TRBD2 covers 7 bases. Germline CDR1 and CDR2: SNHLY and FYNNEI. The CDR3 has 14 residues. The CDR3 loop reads CATGAGAIQETQYF. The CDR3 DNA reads TGTGCTACCGGGGCGGGAGCGATCCAAGAGACCCAGTACTTC.

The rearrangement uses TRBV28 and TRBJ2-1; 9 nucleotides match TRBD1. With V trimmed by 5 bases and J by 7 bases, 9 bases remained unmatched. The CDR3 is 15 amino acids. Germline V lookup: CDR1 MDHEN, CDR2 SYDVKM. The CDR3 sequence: CASSTTGTGKNEQFF. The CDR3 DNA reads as TGTGCCAGCAGTACGACCGGGACAGGGAAGAATGAGCAGTTCTTC.

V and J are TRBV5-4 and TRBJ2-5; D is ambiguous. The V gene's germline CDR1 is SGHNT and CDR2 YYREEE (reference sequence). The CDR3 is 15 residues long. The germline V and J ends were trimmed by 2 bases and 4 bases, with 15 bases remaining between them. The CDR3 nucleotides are TGTGCCAGCAGCTTAACCAGTAGCCTCGGAGAGACCCAGTACTTC. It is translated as CASSLTSSLGETQYF.

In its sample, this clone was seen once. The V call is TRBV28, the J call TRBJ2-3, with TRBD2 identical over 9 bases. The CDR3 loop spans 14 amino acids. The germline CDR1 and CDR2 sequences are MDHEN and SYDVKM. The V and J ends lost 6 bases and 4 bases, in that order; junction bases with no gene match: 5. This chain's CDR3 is CASSLSGSADTQYF. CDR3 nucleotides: TGTGCCAGCAGCCTTAGCGGGAGCGCAGATACGCAGTATTTT. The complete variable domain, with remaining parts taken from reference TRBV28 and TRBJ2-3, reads DVKVTQSSRYLVKRTGEKVFLECVQDMDHENMFWYRQDPGLGLRLIYFSYDVKMKEKGDIPEGYSVSREKKERFSLILESASTNQTSMYLCASSLSGSADTQYFGPGTRLTVL.

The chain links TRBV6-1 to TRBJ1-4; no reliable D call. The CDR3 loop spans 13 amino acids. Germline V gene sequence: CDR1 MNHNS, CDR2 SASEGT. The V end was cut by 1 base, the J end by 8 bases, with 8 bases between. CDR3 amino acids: CASSEVEEEKLFF. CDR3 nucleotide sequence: TGTGCCAGCAGTGAAGTTGAGGAGGAAAAACTGTTTTTT.

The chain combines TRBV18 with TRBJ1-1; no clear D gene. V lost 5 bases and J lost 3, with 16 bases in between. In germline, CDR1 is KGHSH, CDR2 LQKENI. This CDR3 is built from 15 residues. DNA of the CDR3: TGTGCCAGCTCAAACGGCGCAGGAAAGGACACTGAAGCTTTCTTT. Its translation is CASSNGAGKDTEAFF.

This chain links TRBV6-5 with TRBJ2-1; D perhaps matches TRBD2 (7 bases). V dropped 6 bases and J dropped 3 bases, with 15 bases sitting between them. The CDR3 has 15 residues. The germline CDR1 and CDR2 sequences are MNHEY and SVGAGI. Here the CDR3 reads CASSPEGGYYNEQFF. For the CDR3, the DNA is TGTGCCAGCAGCCCCGAGGGGGGGTACTACAATGAGCAGTTCTTC.

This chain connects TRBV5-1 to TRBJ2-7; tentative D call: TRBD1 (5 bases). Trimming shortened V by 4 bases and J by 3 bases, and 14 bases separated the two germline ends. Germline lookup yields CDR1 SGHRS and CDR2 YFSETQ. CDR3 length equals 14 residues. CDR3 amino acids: CASSPRGPDYEQYF. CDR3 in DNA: TGCGCCAGCAGCCCAAGGGGCCCGGACTACGAGCAGTACTTC. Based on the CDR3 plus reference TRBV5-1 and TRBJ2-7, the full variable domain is KAGVTQTPRYLIKTRGQQVTLSCSPISGHRSVSWYQQTPGQGLQFLFEYFSETQRNKGNFPGRFSGRQFSNSRSEMNVSTLELGDSALYLCASSPRGPDYEQYFGPGTRLTVT.

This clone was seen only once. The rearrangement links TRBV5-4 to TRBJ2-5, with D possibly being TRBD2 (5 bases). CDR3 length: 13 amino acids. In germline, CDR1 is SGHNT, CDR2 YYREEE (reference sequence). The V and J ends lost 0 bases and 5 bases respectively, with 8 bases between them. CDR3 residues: CASSLATGETQYF. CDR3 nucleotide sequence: TGTGCCAGCAGCTTGGCTACGGGGGAGACCCAGTACTTC.

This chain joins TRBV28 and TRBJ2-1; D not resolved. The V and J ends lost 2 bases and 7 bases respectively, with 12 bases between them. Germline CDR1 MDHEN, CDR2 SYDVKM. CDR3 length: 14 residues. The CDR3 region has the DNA TGTGCCAGCAGTTTAGGTGGGCCTGGTAATGAGCAGTTCTTC. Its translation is CASSLGGPGNEQFF.

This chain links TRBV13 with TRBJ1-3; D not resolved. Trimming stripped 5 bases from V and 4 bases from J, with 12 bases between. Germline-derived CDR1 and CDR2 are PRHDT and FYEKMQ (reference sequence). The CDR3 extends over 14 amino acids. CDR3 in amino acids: CASSPGSFGNTIYF. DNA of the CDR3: TGTGCCAGCAGCCCTGGGAGCTTCGGAAACACCATATATTTT. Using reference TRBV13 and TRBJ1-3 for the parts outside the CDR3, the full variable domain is AAGVIQSPRHLIKEKRETATLKCYPIPRHDTVYWYQQGPGQDPQFLISFYEKMQSDKGSIPDRFSAQQFSDYHSELNMSSLELGDSALYFCASSPGSFGNTIYFGEGSWLTVV.

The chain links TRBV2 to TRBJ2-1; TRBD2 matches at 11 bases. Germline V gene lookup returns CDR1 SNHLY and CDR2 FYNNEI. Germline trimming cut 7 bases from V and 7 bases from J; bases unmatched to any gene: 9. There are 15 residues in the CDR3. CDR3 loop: CASIKGLAGENEQFF. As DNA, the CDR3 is TGTGCCAGCATTAAAGGACTAGCGGGTGAAAATGAGCAGTTCTTC.

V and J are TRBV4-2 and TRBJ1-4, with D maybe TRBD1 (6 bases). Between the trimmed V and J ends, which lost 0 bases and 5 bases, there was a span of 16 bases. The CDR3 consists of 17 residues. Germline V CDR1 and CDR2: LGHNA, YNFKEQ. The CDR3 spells CASSQEGVTGWNEKLFF. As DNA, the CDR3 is TGTGCCAGCAGCCAAGAGGGAGTGACAGGCTGGAATGAAAAACTGTTTTTT.